The source of this T cell receptor beta chain is a study of blood T cells in healthy people across ages. Through a sample-barcoded 5' primer and a J-beta primer mix, a second PCR was run for 7 to 11 cycles. TCRdb redid the calling of the 5' RACE reads with MiXCR, one entry per CDR3 protein. The sample lists hundreds of thousands of distinct CDR3 sequences, roughly 25% occurring once. This clonotype was seen a few times. With 3 bases removed from V and 0 bases from J, the gap between germline ends came to 14 bases. The CDR3 length is 16 residues. The same data also went into a second study, on T cells of mothers and their children. This second study notes: Donors were a few healthy Caucasian mothers and their six children. Among related mother-child pairs, overlap was slightly higher than in unrelated pairs, though not significantly.

The TCR comes from a boy aged 5 to 17 in good health. The sample consisted of blood. The chain recombines TRBV12-3 or TRBV12-4 with TRBJ1-1, with D possibly TRBD1 on 5 matching bases. CDR3 amino acids: CASSFIGHAVNTEAFF. The CDR3 nucleotides read TGTGCCAGCAGTTTTATCGGACACGCAGTGAACACTGAAGCTTTCTTT.